The clone carrying this T cell receptor (beta chain) was detected many times. As yet, its antigen is unknown. The data are from a study of identical twins. CDR3 length: 15 amino acids. The germline V gene encodes CDR1 SNHLY and CDR2 FYNNEI. V was trimmed by 7 bases and J by 0 bases, leaving 16 bases between them. Notes on the study in general: Where out-of-frame alpha sequences were twin-shared, they showed excess low generation probability.

TCRdb independently ran MiXCR on the 5' RACE reads; one entry per CDR3 protein. The sample has 700,000 or so distinct CDR3 sequences; about 20% are singletons. The same data also contributed to another study, on T cells expressing NK-cell markers. That investigation notes: Repertoires of TCR beta were obtained from T cells sorted as CD3+CD56+NKG2C+, CD3+CD56+NKG2C- and CD3+CD56-NKG2C+. Several experiments added an anti-gamma-delta TCR antibody to sort only alpha-beta TCR T cells. The CD3+CD56-NKG2C+ fraction was also led by these clonotypes in a few donors.

The genes are TRBV2 and TRBJ2-7; D unresolved. The specimen was PBMCs. This sequence was found in a woman aged 18 to 35 in good health. This chain's CDR3 is CASNGGRRNSYEQYF. The CDR3 DNA is TGTGCCAGCAATGGCGGCAGGCGAAACTCCTACGAGCAGTACTTC.